Given below is one TCR beta chain in context. This specimen belongs to a study of blood T cell repertoires in COVID-19. The protocol was immunoSEQ multiplex PCR, while the TCRdb copy is restricted to in-frame clones and leaves out a portion. The table has approximately 100,000 clones, roughly nine tenths seen once; the top ten hold roughly 5.3%. V was shortened by 6 bases and J by 11 bases, with 16 bases between the two germline ends. Germline CDR1 and CDR2: MNHNY and SVGAGI (reference sequence). This CDR3 has 12 residues. The chain employs TRBV6-6 and TRBJ1-1; D remains unclear. The sample was peripheral blood. The sequence was collected from a human donor in a cohort sampled during active COVID-19. The CDR3 DNA sequence: TGTGCCAGCAGCCGGGAAGGAGGTAGGGCTTTCTTT. Amino acids: CASSREGGRAFF.